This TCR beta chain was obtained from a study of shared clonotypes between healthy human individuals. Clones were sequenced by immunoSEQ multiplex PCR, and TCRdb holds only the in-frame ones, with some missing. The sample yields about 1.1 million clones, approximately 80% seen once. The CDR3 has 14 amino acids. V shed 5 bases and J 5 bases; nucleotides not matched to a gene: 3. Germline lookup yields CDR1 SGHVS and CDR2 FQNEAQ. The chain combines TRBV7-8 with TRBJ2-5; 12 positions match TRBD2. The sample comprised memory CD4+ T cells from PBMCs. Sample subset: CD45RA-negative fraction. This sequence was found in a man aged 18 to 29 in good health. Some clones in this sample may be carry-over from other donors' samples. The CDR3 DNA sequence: TGTGCCAGCAGCCCTAGCGGGAGGGTGGAGACCCAGTACTTC. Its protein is CASSPSGRVETQYF.